This T cell receptor (beta chain) was captured by sequencing in a study of cytomegalovirus exposure and HLA in healthy donors. Study outcomes and limitations: Equally common other TCR beta chains were less clonally expanded than HLA-associated ones, a later analysis found. Most TCR sequences were uncommon, yet certain public TCRs appeared in many donors.

Donors were nominally healthy when sampled, though unrecorded immune exposures were likely. With respect to this clone: Its antigen is still unknown.

Primers included in the PCR were 60 Vbeta and 13 Jbeta primers. Using immunoSEQ multiplex PCR, the repertoire was profiled, and TCRdb retains in-frame clones only, with some absent. The profile shows roughly 95,000 clones, approximately 85% of them singletons. The CDR3 loop spans 11 amino acids. The germline V gene has CDR1 DFQATT and CDR2 SNEGSKA (reference sequence). Trimming removed 2 bases from V and 2 bases from J, with 4 bases in between. This TCR was recovered from a young man in good health and CMV-seropositive. The sample taken for sequencing was PBMCs. The genes are TRBV20-1 and TRBJ2-7, with D unclear. The DNA of the CDR3 is TGCAGTGCTAGACCTACCTACGAGCAGTACTTC. It codes for CSARPTYEQYF.